What follows are 8 T cell receptor beta chains derived from one specimen sequenced in a study of blood T cell repertoires in COVID-19. The protocol was immunoSEQ multiplex PCR, while the TCRdb copy is restricted to in-frame clones and leaves out a portion. The sample carries tens of thousands of clones, approximately 89% recorded once. The sequencing sample was made of peripheral blood. All receptors come from a human donor with active COVID-19. The donor label of this sample is uncertain.

This clone appeared a single time. The rearrangement links TRBV7-9 to TRBJ2-6; TRBD1 might be the D (5 bases). This CDR3 is 18 amino acids long. The germline V and J ends were trimmed by 1 base and 0 bases, with 13 bases remaining between them. Germline V CDR1 and CDR2: SEHNR, FQNEAQ (reference sequence). The CDR3 sequence: CASSLVGQAYSGANVLTF. CDR3 nucleotide sequence: TGTGCCAGCAGCTTAGTGGGGCAGGCCTACTCTGGGGCCAACGTCCTGACTTTC.

The rearrangement joins TRBV7-9 to TRBJ2-7, with a possible D match to TRBD1 (6 bases). The CDR3 length is 12 residues. V shed 2 bases and J shed 4 bases, with 6 bases lying between them. Germline V lookup: CDR1 SEHNR, CDR2 FQNEAQ (reference sequence). CDR3 amino acids: CASSLQGYEQYF. The CDR3 DNA sequence: TGTGCCAGCAGCTTACAGGGGTACGAGCAGTACTTC. The full variable domain, with the rest looked up from reference TRBV7-9 and TRBJ2-7, is DTGVSQNPRHKITKRGQNVTFRCDPISEHNRLYWYRQTLGQGPEFLTYFQNEAQLEKSRLLSDRFSAERPKGSFSTLEIQRTEQGDSAMYLCASSLQGYEQYFGPGTRLTVT.

The rearrangement joins TRBV21-1 to TRBJ1-5; the table gives TRBD1 as D, unverified against the DNA. TRBV21-1 is a pseudogene segment. There are 20 residues in the CDR3. CDR3 DNA: TGTGCCAGCAGCTCCTGGACAAGGACAGGAGGCCAACCAGGCAATCAGCCCCAGCATTTT. As protein: CASSSWTRTGGQPGNQPQHF.

A single count supports this clone. The rearrangement uses TRBV2 and TRBJ1-3; no clear D gene. V dropped 4 bases and J dropped 4 bases, with 8 bases sitting between them. The germline gives CDR1 SNHLY, CDR2 FYNNEI. The CDR3 covers 13 residues. This chain's CDR3 is CASSAYPGNTIYF. Here the CDR3 DNA reads TGTGCCAGCAGTGCGTATCCCGGAAACACCATATATTTT.

The chain carries TRBV28 and TRBJ1-4, with D possibly being TRBD1 (6 bases). V was cut by 10 bases and J by 0 bases, with 9 bases left in between. This CDR3 region has 13 residues. Germline values: CDR1 MDHEN, CDR2 SYDVKM. The CDR3 sequence: CATWTATNEKLFF. CDR3 coding DNA: TGTGCCACCTGGACAGCAACTAATGAAAAACTGTTTTTT.

The chain combines TRBV2 with TRBJ2-5, with D hard to call. The V end was cut by 4 bases, the J end by 0 bases, with 6 bases between. The CDR3 has 13 residues. Germline V lookup: CDR1 SNHLY, CDR2 FYNNEI. The CDR3 region has the DNA TGTGCCAGCAGTGGTACGGACCAAGAGACCCAGTACTTC. Translation: CASSGTDQETQYF.

The chain uses TRBV28 and TRBJ2-1; TRBD2 aligns across 9 bases. The CDR3 has 16 residues. V trimming: 5 bases; J trimming: 6 bases; junction bases outside the gene matches: 11. Germline V lookup: CDR1 MDHEN, CDR2 SYDVKM. The CDR3 DNA is TGTGCCAGCAGTCCAGAGATAGCGGGAGCCTTCAATGAGCAGTTCTTC. It translates to CASSPEIAGAFNEQFF.

The table lists this clone with a count of one. The chain joins TRBV5-5 to TRBJ1-1; no firm D call. Deletions cut 0 bases from V and 2 bases from J, with 8 bases between. The CDR3 contains 14 residues. CDR1 and CDR2 from the germline V gene are SGHKS and YYEKEE (reference sequence). CDR3 sequence: CASSLGRSNTEAFF. CDR3 in DNA: TGTGCCAGCAGCTTGGGGAGGAGTAACACTGAAGCTTTCTTT.